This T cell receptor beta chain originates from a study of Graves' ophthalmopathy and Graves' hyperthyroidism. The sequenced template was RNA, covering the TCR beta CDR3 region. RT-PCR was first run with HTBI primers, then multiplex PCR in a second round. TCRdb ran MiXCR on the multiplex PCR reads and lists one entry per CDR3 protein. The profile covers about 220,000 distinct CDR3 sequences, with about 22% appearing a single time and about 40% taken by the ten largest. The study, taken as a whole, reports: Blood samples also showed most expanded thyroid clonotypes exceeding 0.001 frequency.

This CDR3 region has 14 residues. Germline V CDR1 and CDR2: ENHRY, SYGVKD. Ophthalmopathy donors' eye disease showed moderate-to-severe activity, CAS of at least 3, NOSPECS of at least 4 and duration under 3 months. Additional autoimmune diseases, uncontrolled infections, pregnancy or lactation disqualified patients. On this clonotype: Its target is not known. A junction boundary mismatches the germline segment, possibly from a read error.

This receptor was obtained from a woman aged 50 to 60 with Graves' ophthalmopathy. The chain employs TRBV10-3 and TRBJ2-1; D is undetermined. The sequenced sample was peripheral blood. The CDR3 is CAISEYVSSNEQFF. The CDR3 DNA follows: TGTGCCATCAGTGAGTATGTGTCCTCCAATGAGCAGTTCTTC.